Listed below are T cell receptor beta chains from one sample, sequenced in a study of graft-versus-host responses after intestinal transplantation. Sequenced by immunoSEQ multiplex PCR; TCRdb stores in-frame clones only, minus some. This table holds around 17,000 clones, 88% found once. The sample was PBMCs, taken about 110 days after intestinal transplant. The receptors here all came from a human patient who received an intestinal transplant, so some T cells may come from the graft donor. Each CDR3 is given with its conserved first and last residue. The D gene is left open where the match is weak. Clone size is not always given. Where it is, it says once, few, many or a class for expanded clones.

J,D,V,size,DNA,CDR3
TRBJ2-1,TRBD1,TRBV6-6,.,TGTGCCAGCAGTTACTCGATTGGGACAGGGCATGAGCAGTTCTTC,CASSYSIGTGHEQFF
TRBJ1-4,.,TRBV19,.,TGTGCCAGTAGTATAGCAGGCTGGGATGAAAAACTGTTTTTT,CASSIAGWDEKLFF
TRBJ1-1,.,TRBV7-9,.,TGTGCCAGCAGGTCTTGGGGGGGCGAAATGAACACTGAAGCTTTCTTT,CASRSWGGEMNTEAFF
TRBJ2-1,.,TRBV7-3,.,TGTGCCAGCAGTATCACCCCGGCCCCTGCCTACAATGAGCAGTTCTTC,CASSITPAPAYNEQFF
TRBJ2-7,TRBD2,TRBV30,.,TGTGCCGGAGAGCGGGGGGACGAGCAGTACTTC,CAGERGDEQYF
TRBJ2-1,.,TRBV19,.,TGTGCCAGTAGCCCCGGCCGGGTGGGGGGTGAGCAGTTCTTC,CASSPGRVGGEQFF
TRBJ1-5,.,TRBV28,.,TGTGCCAGCATTGTCGATGATAGCAATCAGCCCCAGCATTTT,CASIVDDSNQPQHF
TRBJ2-1,TRBD2,TRBV19,.,TGTGCCAGTAGTATAGAGGGAGGGCCCTACAATGAGCAGTTCTTC,CASSIEGGPYNEQFF
TRBJ2-7,.,TRBV2,.,TGTGCCAGCATCCCGGACACCTACGAGCAGTACTTC,CASIPDTYEQYF
TRBJ2-1,TRBD2,TRBV4-2,.,TGTGCCAGCAGCCCCCGGGAGGATGCCAATGAGCAGTTCTTC,CASSPREDANEQFF
TRBJ2-7,TRBD2,TRBV5-1,.,TGCGCCAGCAGCTTGGGGGCCCTAGCGGGGTCGCTCGACGAGCAGTACTTC,CASSLGALAGSLDEQYF
TRBJ1-3,.,TRBV27,.,TGTGCCAGCAGTTTATCTGAGGGAAACACCATATATTTT,CASSLSEGNTIYF
TRBJ1-5,.,TRBV12-5,.,TGTGCTAGTGGTTTGGACAATCAGCCCCAGCATTTT,CASGLDNQPQHF
TRBJ1-1,.,TRBV5-1,.,TGCGCCAGCAGCCGGAAAGGGGTGAACACTGAAGCTTTCTTT,CASSRKGVNTEAFF
TRBJ2-3,.,TRBV12-2,.,TGTGCAAGTCGCTCAGAGGATAAGGGTACTAGCGGGAGGTCTAATCACACAGATACGCAGTATTTT,CASRSEDKGTSGRSNHTDTQYF
TRBJ2-1,TRBD1,TRBV4-1,.,TGCGCCAGCAGCCAAGACCCAGGGGGAGATTCCTACAATGAGCAGTTCTTC,CASSQDPGGDSYNEQFF
TRBJ1-5,TRBD1,TRBV4-2,.,TGTGCCAGCAGCGTTCCCGGGACAGGGGAGGGACATAGCAATCAGCCCCAGCATTTT,CASSVPGTGEGHSNQPQHF
TRBJ2-3,TRBD2,TRBV11-2,.,TGTGCCAGCAGCTTAGGGACTAGCGGGAGGGCTAGCACAGATACGCAGTATTTT,CASSLGTSGRASTDTQYF
TRBJ1-2,.,TRBV6-1,once,TGTGCCAGCAGTCTCGGGACGTACTATGGCTACACCTTC,CASSLGTYYGYTF
TRBJ2-3,TRBD1,TRBV19,.,TGTGCCAGTAGTATAGATCAGGGGGCAACAGATACGCAGTATTTT,CASSIDQGATDTQYF
TRBJ1-1,TRBD1,TRBV5-6,once,TGTGCCAGTACGGACAGGCCGAACACTGAAGCTTTCTTT,CASTDRPNTEAFF
TRBJ2-7,TRBD2,TRBV18,.,TGTGCCAGCTCACCAGGTGTCGCGGGAGCCGCCCCCTACGAGCAGTACTTC,CASSPGVAGAAPYEQYF
TRBJ2-3,TRBD2,TRBV7-2,.,TGTGCCAGCAGCCTCCCGATGCGGGAGGGCCCAGATACGCAGTATTTT,CASSLPMREGPDTQYF
TRBJ1-2,.,TRBV5-1,.,TGCGCCAGCAGCTTTGAGGACCAAAACCTAGCTAACTATGGCTACACCTTC,CASSFEDQNLANYGYTF
TRBJ1-2,.,TRBV28,.,TGTGCCAGCAGTTTGATCGATGGCTACACCTTC,CASSLIDGYTF
TRBJ2-7,TRBD2,TRBV6-5,.,TGTGCCAGCAGTTCCCCGGGACTAGCGGGCTACGAGCAGTACTTC,CASSSPGLAGYEQYF
TRBJ2-1,.,TRBV6-6,.,TGTGCCAGCAGTCTAGAGTCAAATGAGCAGTTCTTC,CASSLESNEQFF
TRBJ2-5,.,TRBV5-6,.,TGTGCCAGCAGCTTGTACGGCGGGAGAGGGGGAGAGACCCAGTACTTC,CASSLYGGRGGETQYF
TRBJ2-3,.,TRBV7-7,.,TGTGCCAGCAGCCACTCGTTTGCAGATACGCAGTATTTT,CASSHSFADTQYF
TRBJ1-2,TRBD1,TRBV6-5,.,TGTGCCAGCAGTTCACGGGACAGGGGGGACTATGGCTACACCTTC,CASSSRDRGDYGYTF
TRBJ2-7,TRBD2,TRBV28,.,TGTGCCAGCAAGAACTCTGGCCTAGCGGGCTCCTACGAGCAGTACTTC,CASKNSGLAGSYEQYF
TRBJ2-3,.,TRBV7-2,.,TGTGCCAGCAGCTTAGCGTCCGGACTATCCCGCACAGATACGCAGTATTTT,CASSLASGLSRTDTQYF
TRBJ2-3,.,TRBV13,.,TGTGCCAGCAGCTTACCATCCGGGCTGGGGGAGCGCCCCACAGATACGCAGTATTTT,CASSLPSGLGERPTDTQYF
TRBJ2-3,.,TRBV20-1,.,TGCACGGGAGTTGGAACAGATACGCAGTATTTT,CTGVGTDTQYF
TRBJ1-2,.,TRBV5-4,.,TGTGCCAGCAGCTTGGACGGATGGCCCATCTATGGCTACACCTTC,CASSLDGWPIYGYTF
TRBJ1-5,.,TRBV30,.,TGTACCTGGAGTACCCTCCCGGGATCCCATAATCAGCCCCAGCATTTT,CTWSTLPGSHNQPQHF
TRBJ1-2,TRBD1,TRBV6-5,.,TGTGCCAGCAGCGTCCTGACAGGGGGCGATGGCTACACCTTC,CASSVLTGGDGYTF
TRBJ2-2,.,TRBV7-9,.,TGTGCCAGCAGCCCCCAGGGGTCCGGGGAGCTGTTTTTT,CASSPQGSGELFF
TRBJ2-3,TRBD1,TRBV9,.,TGTGCCAGCAGCGTAGGATGGGACAGGGATGGAGATACGCAGTATTTT,CASSVGWDRDGDTQYF
TRBJ1-1,TRBD1,TRBV29-1,.,TGCAGCGCTGACAGGGGCACTGAAGCTTTCTTT,CSADRGTEAFF
TRBJ1-4,.,TRBV28,few,TGTGCCAGCAGTTTGTCCCTGGACAGAAGGGGAAAACTGTTTTTT,CASSLSLDRRGKLFF